One and the same sample provided the 21 T cell receptor beta chains below, sequenced in a study of control samples from healthy donors and cancer patients. Profiled with immunoSEQ multiplex PCR; TCRdb holds only in-frame clones, not every one. This table holds about 200,000 clones, about 90% found once. The sequenced sample was blood. The source is a young man in good health.

The chain is built from TRBV10-1 and TRBJ2-3, with TRBD2 identical over 9 bases. Germline assignment: CDR1 WNHNN and CDR2 SYGVQD (reference sequence). J lost 6 bases, V lost 3 bases, and 7 bases had no gene match. The length of the CDR3 is 15 residues. In DNA form, the CDR3 reads TGCGCCAGCAGTGATTCTTTAGCGGGGGCGGATACGCAGTATTTT. It is translated as CASSDSLAGADTQYF.

This chain joins TRBV11-1 and TRBJ2-2; D gene uncertain. The CDR3 contains 13 residues. The V and J ends lost 2 bases and 5 bases respectively, with 6 bases between them. In germline, CDR1 is SGHAT, CDR2 FQDESV (reference sequence). The CDR3 reads CASSLQGTGELFF. Here the CDR3 DNA reads TGTGCCAGCAGCTTACAAGGGACCGGGGAGCTGTTTTTT.

This rearrangement joins TRBV10-2 to TRBJ2-3, with 8 bases lining up with TRBD2. Trimming took 4 bases from V and 0 from J; bases not matched to a gene: 3. From germline, CDR1 is WSHSY and CDR2 SAAADI. The CDR3 sequence is 15 residues long. CDR3 protein: CASSAAGESTDTQYF. The CDR3 region has the DNA TGCGCCAGCAGTGCAGCGGGGGAAAGCACAGATACGCAGTATTTT.

V usage is TRBV19 and J usage is TRBJ1-3; possibly TRBD1 for D (6 bases). The CDR3 is 15 residues long. The V gene lost 5 bases and the J gene lost 4 bases, with 15 bases spanning the gap. Germline V gene data show CDR1 as LNHDA and CDR2 as SQIVND (reference sequence). In nucleotides, the CDR3 is TGTGCCAGTAGTCTTCTCAGGGGAGACGGAAACACCATATATTTT. It yields the protein CASSLLRGDGNTIYF. Together with reference TRBV19 and TRBJ1-3, the CDR3 gives the full variable domain: DGGITQSPKYLFRKEGQNVTLSCEQNLNHDAMYWYRQDPGQGLRLIYYSQIVNDFQKGDIAEGYSVSREKKESFPLTVTSAQKNPTAFYLCASSLLRGDGNTIYFGEGSWLTVV.

This sequence joins TRBV27 and TRBJ1-2, with 9 bases fitting TRBD1. V trimming: 4 bases; J trimming: 0 bases; junction bases outside the gene matches: 3. Germline V gives CDR1 MNHEY, CDR2 SMNVEV (reference sequence). The CDR3 has 15 residues. The CDR3 here is CASSSGQGANYGYTF. CDR3 nucleotide sequence: TGTGCCAGCAGTTCGGGACAGGGAGCTAACTATGGCTACACCTTC.

The V gene is TRBV19, the J gene TRBJ1-5; D possibly corresponds to TRBD1 (5 bases). The CDR3 totals 15 residues. Germline loops: CDR1 LNHDA, CDR2 SQIVND (reference sequence). The V and J ends lost 0 bases and 6 bases respectively, with 12 bases between them. CDR3 DNA: TGTGCCAGTAGTATAGATCGTGGGGGGAGTCAGCCCCAGCATTTT. Protein: CASSIDRGGSQPQHF.

V usage is TRBV28 and J usage is TRBJ1-1, with 11 positions matching TRBD1. The germline V gene has CDR1 MDHEN and CDR2 SYDVKM. V lost 3 bases, J lost 1 base, and 7 bases stayed unmatched. The CDR3 runs 17 residues. The CDR3: CASSLFGQGAKNTEAFF. For the CDR3, the DNA is TGTGCCAGCAGTTTGTTCGGACAGGGGGCGAAGAACACTGAAGCTTTCTTT. The full variable domain, its missing parts supplied by reference TRBV28 and TRBJ1-1, is DVKVTQSSRYLVKRTGEKVFLECVQDMDHENMFWYRQDPGLGLRLIYFSYDVKMKEKGDIPEGYSVSREKKERFSLILESASTNQTSMYLCASSLFGQGAKNTEAFFGQGTRLTVV.

Concerning this clone itself: Compared with germline, one end of the junction differs, possibly owing to a read error. The chain recombines TRBV30 with TRBJ1-2; D ambiguous. Germline assignment: CDR1 GTSNPN and CDR2 SVGIG (reference sequence). The CDR3 consists of 11 residues. CDR3 sequence reads: CAWSVRAVGHF. The CDR3 DNA sequence: TGTGCCTGGAGTGTACGGGCCGTTGGCCACTTC.

The J gene is TRBJ1-1, the V gene TRBV9; 7 bases map to TRBD1. The junction had 6 bases not matched to a gene; V was cut back by 3 bases and J by 4 bases. The CDR3 loop spans 14 amino acids. Germline values: CDR1 SGDLS, CDR2 YYNGEE. The CDR3, as DNA: TGTGCCAGCAGCGGGAAACAGGGGCGCACTGAAGCTTTCTTT. As protein: CASSGKQGRTEAFF.

The rearrangement links TRBV3-1 (or the pseudogene TRBV3-2) to TRBJ2-1; D remains ambiguous. This CDR3 contains 12 residues. CDR1 and CDR2 (germline): LGHDT, YNNKEL (reference sequence). V was pared by 0 bases and J by 10 bases, with 7 bases between. CDR3 in DNA: TGTGCCAGCAGCCAAGATTTCCGAGAGCAGTTCTTC. Translated: CASSQDFREQFF.

This rearrangement joins TRBV4-2 to TRBJ1-6; unclear D gene. The V end lost 0 bases, the J end lost 8 bases, and 5 bases lay between the germline ends. The CDR3 has 13 residues. The germline V gene has CDR1 LGHNA and CDR2 YNFKEQ. CDR3 coding DNA: TGTGCCAGCAGCCAAGATCTAGATTCACCCCTCCACTTT. It specifies CASSQDLDSPLHF.

V is TRBV15 and J is TRBJ1-6; D is uncertain. Germline values: CDR1 LNHNV, CDR2 YYDKDF (reference sequence). The CDR3 consists of 13 residues. Trimming left V 0 bases short and J 8 bases short, with 5 bases between. CDR3 nucleotides: TGTGCCACCAGCAGAGAGTCAGATTCACCCCTCCACTTT. Translation: CATSRESDSPLHF.

The sample holds a few counts of this clone. This chain links TRBV13 with TRBJ2-7; 9 bases fit TRBD1. The J segment lost 3 bases and the V segment lost 6 bases, leaving 9 bases of the junction unmatched. Germline CDR1 is PRHDT and CDR2 is FYEKMQ (reference sequence). The CDR3 length is 15 residues. CDR3 sequence: CASSRHGTGFYEQYF. In DNA, the CDR3 is TGTGCCAGCAGTAGGCACGGGACAGGGTTCTACGAGCAGTACTTC. The variable domain in full, completed from reference TRBV13 and TRBJ2-7, reads AAGVIQSPRHLIKEKRETATLKCYPIPRHDTVYWYQQGPGQDPQFLISFYEKMQSDKGSIPDRFSAQQFSDYHSELNMSSLELGDSALYFCASSRHGTGFYEQYFGPGTRLTVT.

The chain has TRBV4-2 and TRBJ2-1; no clear D. The ends were cut back, 0 bases at V and 7 bases at J, with 13 bases in the middle. The CDR3 is made up of 15 amino acids. CDR1 LGHNA and CDR2 YNFKEQ come from the germline V gene. Here the CDR3 DNA reads TGTGCCAGCAGCCAAGAAGGACGGGTGCCGAATGAGCAGTTCTTC. It is translated as CASSQEGRVPNEQFF.

V usage is TRBV1 and J usage is TRBJ2-7; the table names TRBD2, a call not compared with the DNA. TRBV1 is flagged as a pseudogene. The CDR3 is made up of 15 amino acids. DNA for the CDR3: TGCACCAGCAGCCAAGAAGAGGGCCCATTTCAGGAGCAGTACTTC. It yields the protein CTSSQEEGPFQEQYF.

The chain recombines TRBV7-9 with TRBJ2-3, with unresolved D. V was trimmed by 5 bases and J by 4 bases, leaving 10 bases between them. In germline, CDR1 is SEHNR, CDR2 FQNEAQ (reference sequence). The length of the CDR3 is 13 residues. The CDR3 bases are TGTGCCAGCAGCCAAGCAGCATCAGATACGCAGTATTTT. It specifies CASSQAASDTQYF.

The chain has TRBV6-5 and TRBJ2-2; D is possibly TRBD2 (7 bases). V was pared by 4 bases and J by 7 bases, with 16 bases between. The germline V gene encodes CDR1 MNHEY and CDR2 SVGAGI. This CDR3 contains 15 residues. CDR3: CASSWTRGINGELFF. The CDR3 bases are TGTGCCAGCAGTTGGACTAGGGGGATAAACGGGGAGCTGTTTTTT.

V and J are TRBV2 and TRBJ1-1; D is perhaps TRBD1 (6 bases). V was pared by 8 bases and J by 3 bases, with 13 bases between. This CDR3 spans 13 amino acids. The germline V gene encodes CDR1 SNHLY and CDR2 FYNNEI. Here the CDR3 reads CASCRGGHTEAFF. For the CDR3, the DNA is TGTGCCAGCTGCCGGGGGGGCCACACTGAAGCTTTCTTT.

V gene TRBV9 combines with J gene TRBJ2-1; TRBD2 aligns across 8 bases. Germline V CDR1 and CDR2: SGDLS, YYNGEE. This CDR3 spans 14 amino acids. J was trimmed by 6 bases and V by 4 bases; bases with no gene match: 6. The CDR3 bases are TGTGCCAGCAGCCTTATAAGCGGGAGCAATGAGCAGTTCTTC. As protein: CASSLISGSNEQFF.

The chain carries TRBV7-9 and TRBJ2-4; either TRBD1 or TRBD2 may supply D (6 bases each). V lost 5 bases and J lost 2, with 19 bases in between. CDR3 length: 17 amino acids. Germline CDR1 reads SEHNR; CDR2 reads FQNEAQ (reference sequence). The CDR3 sequence: CASSRYRDSGTKNIQYF. For the CDR3, the DNA is TGTGCCAGCAGCCGTTACAGGGACTCGGGAACCAAAAACATTCAGTACTTC.

The chain combines TRBV3-1 (or the pseudogene TRBV3-2) with TRBJ1-2, with D possibly matching TRBD1 (6 bases). The CDR3 loop spans 15 amino acids. Looked up from germline, CDR1 is LGHDT and CDR2 is YNNKEL (reference sequence). Trimming pared 1 base from V and 3 bases from J, leaving 12 bases between. The CDR3 DNA reads TGTGCCAGCAGCCAAGGGCGGGGGGCTCACTATGGCTACACCTTC. It codes for CASSQGRGAHYGYTF.